The sequence of this TCR beta chain was determined in a study of CD8 T cells in ankylosing spondylitis. MiXCR was run by TCRdb on the 5' RACE reads, yielding one entry per CDR3 protein. The sample lists a few hundred thousand distinct CDR3 sequences, 20% occurring once. General observations from the study: From matched ankylosing spondylitis synovial fluid, disease-linked clones were reportedly recovered at significantly enriched levels.

Concerning this clonotype itself: The antigen is undetermined.

The receptor comes from a male donor with ankylosing spondylitis or in good health (not recorded which). Specimen: blood, either unsorted or a sorted T cell fraction (not recorded which).

CDR3 amino acids: CASSLGRGRRTEGYYNEQFF. CDR3 nucleotides: TGTGCCAGCAGCTTAGGTCGGGGGAGAAGGACCGAAGGCTACTACAATGAGCAGTTCTTC. The chain couples TRBV11-2 to TRBJ2-1, with D tentatively TRBD2 (6 bases). The V end was cut by 1 base, the J end by 3 bases, with 25 bases between. The CDR3 is 20 residues long. The germline V gene encodes CDR1 SGHAT and CDR2 FQNNGV. The whole variable domain, remainder taken from reference TRBV11-2 and TRBJ2-1, is EAGVAQSPRYKIIEKRQSVAFWCNPISGHATLYWYQQILGQGPKLLIQFQNNGVVDDSQLPKDRFSAERLKGVDSTLKIQPAKLEDSAVYLCASSLGRGRRTEGYYNEQFFGPGTRLTVL.